What follows describes a single T cell receptor (beta chain). The antigen remains unidentified. CDR3 size: 16 residues. Looked up from germline, CDR1 is MDHEN and CDR2 is SYDVKM. These data are taken from a study of T cells expressing NK-cell markers. General observations from the study: Of CD8+ T cells, about 1.0-8% belonged to dominant NKG2C+ clonotypes in several donors. The CD3+CD56-NKG2C+ fraction was also led by these clonotypes in a few donors.

From its re-call of the 5' RACE reads, TCRdb lists each CDR3 protein once, without DNA. The table for this sample gives some 410,000 distinct CDR3 sequences. The TCR sequence derives from a woman between 18 and 69 years old in good health. The source material was blood T cells: a sorted CD56 or NKG2C T cell subset, CD4+ or CD8+ T cells, or bulk PBMC T cells (not recorded which). The gene calls are TRBV28 and TRBJ2-1. The CDR3 loop reads CASSYLTAGAYNEQFF.